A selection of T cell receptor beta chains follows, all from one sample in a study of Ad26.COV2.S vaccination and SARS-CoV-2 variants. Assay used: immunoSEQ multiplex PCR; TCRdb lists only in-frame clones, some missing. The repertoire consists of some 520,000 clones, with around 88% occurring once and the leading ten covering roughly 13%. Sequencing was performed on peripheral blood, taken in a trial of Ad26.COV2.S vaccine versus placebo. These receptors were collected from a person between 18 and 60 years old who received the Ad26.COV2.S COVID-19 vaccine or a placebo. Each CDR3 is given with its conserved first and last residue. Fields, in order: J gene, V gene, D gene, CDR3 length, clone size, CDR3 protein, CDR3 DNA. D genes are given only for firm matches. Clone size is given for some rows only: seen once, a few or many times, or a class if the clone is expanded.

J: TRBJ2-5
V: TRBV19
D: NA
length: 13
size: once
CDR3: CASRGTYQETQYF
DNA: TGTGCCAGTAGGGGGACCTACCAAGAGACCCAGTACTTC

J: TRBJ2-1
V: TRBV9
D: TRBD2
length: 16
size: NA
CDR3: CASSVGLAGGVGEQFF
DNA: TGTGCCAGCAGCGTAGGGCTAGCGGGAGGGGTAGGTGAGCAGTTCTTC

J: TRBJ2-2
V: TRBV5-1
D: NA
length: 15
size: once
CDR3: CASSREAVNTGELFF
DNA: TGCGCCAGCTCTAGGGAGGCGGTGAACACCGGGGAGCTGTTTTTT

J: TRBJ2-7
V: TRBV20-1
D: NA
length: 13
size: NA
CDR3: CSASAGNVNEQYF
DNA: TGCAGTGCTAGTGCGGGAAACGTTAATGAGCAGTACTTC

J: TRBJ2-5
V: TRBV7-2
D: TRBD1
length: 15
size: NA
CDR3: CASSPQTGSGETQYF
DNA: TGTGCCAGCAGCCCCCAGACAGGGTCGGGAGAGACCCAGTACTTC

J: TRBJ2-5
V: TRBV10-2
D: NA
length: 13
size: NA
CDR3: CASSPTRMETQYF
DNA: TGCGCCAGCAGCCCGACTAGGATGGAGACCCAGTACTTC

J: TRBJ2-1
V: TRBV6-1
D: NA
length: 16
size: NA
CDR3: CASSESREFSYNEQFF
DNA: TGTGCCAGCAGTGAAAGTCGGGAGTTTTCCTACAATGAGCAGTTCTTC

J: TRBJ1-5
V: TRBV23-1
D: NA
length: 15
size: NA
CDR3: CASSQYGRLDQPQHF
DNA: TGCGCCAGCAGTCAATATGGCAGGCTTGATCAGCCCCAGCATTTT

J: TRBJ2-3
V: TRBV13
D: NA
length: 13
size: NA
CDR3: CASSSLVSDTQYF
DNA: TGTGCCAGCAGCTCACTAGTCTCGGATACGCAGTATTTT

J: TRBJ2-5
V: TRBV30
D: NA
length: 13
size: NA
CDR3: CAWTPGDQETQYF
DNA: TGTGCCTGGACTCCAGGGGACCAAGAGACCCAGTACTTC

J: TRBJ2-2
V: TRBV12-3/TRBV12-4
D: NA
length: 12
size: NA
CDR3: CASSRQAGELFF
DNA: TGTGCCAGCAGCCGACAGGCCGGGGAGCTGTTTTTT